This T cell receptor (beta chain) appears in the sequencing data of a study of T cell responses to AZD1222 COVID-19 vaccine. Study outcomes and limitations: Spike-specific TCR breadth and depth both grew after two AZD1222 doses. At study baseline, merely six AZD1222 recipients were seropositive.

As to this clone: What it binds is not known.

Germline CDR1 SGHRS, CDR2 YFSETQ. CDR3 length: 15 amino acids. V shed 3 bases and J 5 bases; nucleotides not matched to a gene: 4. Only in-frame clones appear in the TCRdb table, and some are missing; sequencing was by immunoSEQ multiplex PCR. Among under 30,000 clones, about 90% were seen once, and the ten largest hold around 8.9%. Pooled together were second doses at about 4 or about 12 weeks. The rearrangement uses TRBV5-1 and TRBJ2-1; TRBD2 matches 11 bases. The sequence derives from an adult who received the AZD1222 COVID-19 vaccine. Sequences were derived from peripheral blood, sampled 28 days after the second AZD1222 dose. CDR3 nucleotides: TGCGCCAGCAGCTCCGGGACTAGCGGCAACAATGAGCAGTTCTTC. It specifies CASSSGTSGNNEQFF.